The next 21 T cell receptor beta chains were all read from a single sample in a study of cytomegalovirus exposure and HLA in healthy donors. Both 60 Vbeta primers and 13 Jbeta primers went into the PCR. Assay: immunoSEQ multiplex PCR; the TCRdb copy retains only in-frame clones and omits some. The data show some 140,000 clones, with more than 70% seen just once and 2.5% to 3.5% held by the top ten. The sample comprised PBMCs. These TCRs come from a man in his forties in good health and CMV-seronegative.

The chain joins TRBV28 to TRBJ1-1; D might be TRBD1 (5 bases). The CDR3 contains 12 residues. Germline V CDR1 and CDR2: MDHEN, SYDVKM. The germline V and J ends were trimmed by 8 bases and 10 bases, with 17 bases remaining between them. CDR3 sequence: CASAQWGEGAFF. The CDR3 nucleotides are TGTGCCAGCGCCCAGTGGGGGGAAGGAGCTTTCTTT.

The chain has TRBV5-1 and TRBJ1-2, with 8 bases identical to TRBD1. The CDR3 loop spans 15 amino acids. V lost 4 bases, J lost 5 bases, and 10 bases stayed unmatched. The germline V gene has CDR1 SGHRS and CDR2 YFSETQ. The chain's CDR3 is CASSPRTGTGYGYTF. CDR3 in DNA: TGCGCCAGCAGCCCCCGGACAGGGACTGGGTATGGCTACACCTTC.

This chain's CDR3 is CASSPRDRGGYGYTF. The CDR3 coding sequence is TGTGCCAGCTCACCGCGGGACAGGGGAGGCTATGGCTACACCTTC. The gene calls are TRBV18 and TRBJ1-2, with TRBD1 matching 10 bases. V was pared by 3 bases and J by 4 bases, with 5 bases of the junction left unmatched. The CDR3 is made up of 15 amino acids. Germline V gene sequence: CDR1 KGHSH, CDR2 LQKENI.

The rearrangement links TRBV28 to TRBJ2-7, with 8 bases aligning to TRBD2. The V gene's germline CDR1 is MDHEN and CDR2 SYDVKM. V lost 5 bases, J lost 3 bases, and 3 bases stayed unmatched. The CDR3 spans 13 residues. The CDR3 bases are TGTGCCAGCAGTAACGGGAGGGGCTACGAGCAGTACTTC. It yields the protein CASSNGRGYEQYF.

The chain recombines TRBV9 with TRBJ2-7; 8 bases align to TRBD1. The CDR3 length is 14 residues. Germline assignment: CDR1 SGDLS and CDR2 YYNGEE. The J segment lost 3 bases and the V segment lost 3 bases, leaving 5 bases of the junction unmatched. The chain's CDR3 is CASSARTGGYEQYF. CDR3 sequence (DNA): TGTGCCAGCAGCGCCCGCACAGGGGGCTACGAGCAGTACTTC.

The gene calls are TRBV9 and TRBJ1-3, with D uncertain. Germline-derived CDR1 and CDR2 are SGDLS and YYNGEE. This CDR3 has 11 amino acids. Trimming left V 4 bases short and J 6 bases short, with 5 bases between. The CDR3 DNA reads as TGTGCCAGCAGCTCCTTAAACACCATATATTTT. This sequence encodes CASSSLNTIYF.

The CDR3 DNA follows: TGTGCCAGTAGTCCATGGACTAGCGGGGGTTACGAGCAGTACTTC. It yields the protein CASSPWTSGGYEQYF. V gene TRBV19 combines with J gene TRBJ2-7; TRBD2 aligns across 13 bases. J was trimmed by 4 bases and V by 5 bases; bases with no gene match: 5. CDR1 is LNHDA, CDR2 SQIVND, per germline (reference sequence). CDR3 length equals 15 residues.

The genes are TRBV7-9 and TRBJ1-2; D is perhaps TRBD1 (6 bases). The CDR3 has 15 amino acids. The V gene's germline CDR1 is SEHNR and CDR2 FQNEAQ (reference sequence). V was pared by 5 bases and J by 4 bases, with 17 bases between. For the CDR3, the DNA is TGTGCCAGCAGCGGAGTCGCGGGGGGCCCCTATGGCTACACCTTC. Its protein product is CASSGVAGGPYGYTF.

The chain uses TRBV7-9 and TRBJ2-5; D gene uncertain. The last part of the DNA fits TRBJ2-7 better; the J call may be wrong. The germline V gene encodes CDR1 SEHNR and CDR2 FQNEAQ (reference sequence). The CDR3 length is 16 residues. CDR3 residues: CASSPTTLRSSYEQYF. The CDR3 DNA follows: TGTGCCAGCAGCCCCACGACTTTGCGGAGCTCCTACGAGCAGTACTTC.

The genes are TRBV7-7 and TRBJ2-5; D may be TRBD1 (6 bases). V shed 1 base and J shed 1 base, with 7 bases lying between them. The V gene's germline CDR1 is SSHAT and CDR2 FNYEAQ (reference sequence). This CDR3 spans 14 amino acids. CDR3 sequence: CASSLGTAQETQYF. CDR3 bases: TGTGCCAGCAGCTTAGGGACAGCCCAAGAGACCCAGTACTTC. Using reference TRBV7-7 and TRBJ2-5 for the parts outside the CDR3, the full variable domain is GAGVSQSPRYKVTKRGQDVTLRCDPISSHATLYWYQQALGQGPEFLTYFNYEAQPDKSGLPSDRFSAERPEGSISTLTIQRTEQRDSAMYRCASSLGTAQETQYFGPGTRLLVL.

This clone was recorded only once. This chain uses TRBV6-1 with TRBJ1-2; D unclear. CDR3 length: 15 amino acids. V lost 2 bases and J lost 4, with 14 bases in between. From germline, CDR1 is MNHNS and CDR2 SASEGT. This CDR3 reads CASSETYQPPYGYTF. The CDR3 bases are TGTGCCAGCAGTGAAACTTATCAACCACCCTATGGCTACACCTTC.

This clone was counted only a few times. The chain combines TRBV10-3 with TRBJ1-1; 7 positions agree with TRBD1. Unmatched junction bases numbered 14, after V lost 3 bases and J lost 7 bases. Germline CDR1 ENHRY, CDR2 SYGVKD. This CDR3 has 16 residues. In nucleotides, the CDR3 is TGTGCCATCAGTGACCCTCTCACAGGGGCGCCCCGTGAAGCTTTCTTT. Translated, it gives CAISDPLTGAPREAFF.

V gene TRBV10-3 combines with J gene TRBJ1-6; D perhaps matches TRBD1 (6 bases). The CDR3 sequence is 14 residues long. The germline CDR1 and CDR2 sequences are ENHRY and SYGVKD. Trimming removed 6 bases at V and 8 bases at J, with 14 bases between. The CDR3 here is CAIRGAGADSPLHF. CDR3 DNA: TGTGCCATCAGAGGGGCAGGGGCGGATTCACCCCTCCACTTT.

This chain's CDR3 is CASSTDKGVGKLFF. CDR3 sequence (DNA): TGTGCCAGTAGTACAGACAAGGGGGTAGGAAAACTGTTTTTT. The chain uses TRBV19 and TRBJ1-4; TRBD1 is a possible D gene (6 bases). Looked up from germline, CDR1 is LNHDA and CDR2 is SQIVND (reference sequence). The CDR3 covers 14 residues. V was trimmed by 4 bases and J by 10 bases, leaving 16 bases between them.

The V and J genes are TRBV10-3 and TRBJ2-5, with 7 nucleotides matching TRBD2. Gene TRBJ2-7 matches the end of the DNA better, so the J call may be wrong. Germline CDR1 ENHRY, CDR2 SYGVKD. The CDR3 extends over 16 amino acids. The CDR3 DNA reads TGTGCCATCAGTGGGGAGGGCGGGAGACTAACCTACGAGCAGTACTTC. It specifies CAISGEGGRLTYEQYF.

This rearrangement joins TRBV5-1 to TRBJ1-6; TRBD1 matches at 9 bases. Germline assignment: CDR1 SGHRS and CDR2 YFSETQ. The CDR3 loop spans 15 amino acids. Trimming cost V 7 bases and J 10 bases; bases outside gene matches: 12. The CDR3 sequence: CASRTGASFSSPLHF. In DNA form, the CDR3 reads TGCGCCAGCCGGACAGGGGCAAGTTTCAGCTCACCCCTCCACTTT. Supplemented by reference TRBV5-1 and TRBJ1-6, the full variable domain reads KAGVTQTPRYLIKTRGQQVTLSCSPISGHRSVSWYQQTPGQGLQFLFEYFSETQRNKGNFPGRFSGRQFSNSRSEMNVSTLELGDSALYLCASRTGASFSSPLHFGNGTRLTVT.

The V call is TRBV6-5, the J call TRBJ2-2; the match to TRBD1 covers 8 bases. The CDR3 extends over 14 amino acids. Germline assignment: CDR1 MNHEY and CDR2 SVGAGI. Trimming took 6 bases from V and 0 from J; bases not matched to a gene: 0. CDR3 residues: CASRQGANTGELFF. DNA for the CDR3: TGTGCCAGCAGACAGGGGGCGAACACCGGGGAGCTGTTTTTT.

The chain recombines TRBV7-3 with TRBJ1-1, with a tentative D call TRBD1 (5 bases). From germline, CDR1 is SGHTA and CDR2 FQGTGA. This CDR3 is built from 13 residues. V was shortened by 6 bases and J by 1 base, with 9 bases between the two germline ends. DNA of the CDR3: TGTGCCAGCAGGGGAGGGACGAACACTGAAGCTTTCTTT. Translation gives CASRGGTNTEAFF.

This clone was counted at least ten times. This chain links TRBV4-2 with TRBJ2-3, with TRBD2 matching over 9 bases. Germline V lookup: CDR1 LGHNA, CDR2 YNFKEQ. CDR3 length: 16 amino acids. Losses at the gene ends were 0 bases for V and 3 bases for J; bases not matched to a gene: 4. The CDR3 coding sequence is TGTGCCAGCAGCCAAGATTGGACTAGCGCTACAGATACGCAGTATTTT. Translation: CASSQDWTSATDTQYF.

This clone came up a few times. The genes are TRBV7-6 and TRBJ2-2, with D possibly TRBD2 on 5 matching bases. Germline CDR1 is SGHVS and CDR2 is FNYEAQ. Trimming left V 5 bases short and J 6 bases short, with 10 bases between. CDR3 length equals 13 residues. As DNA, the CDR3 is TGTGCCAGCAGCCCTCAGGAGGCCGGGGAGCTGTTTTTT. Encoded protein: CASSPQEAGELFF.

This clone was observed a handful of times. This chain connects TRBV4-3 to TRBJ1-1, with a weak D call TRBD1 (5 bases). V shed 3 bases and J shed 1 base, with 21 bases lying between them. The length of the CDR3 is 18 residues. CDR1 is LGHNA, CDR2 YSLEER, per germline. The CDR3 coding sequence is TGCGCCAGCAGCCACCTCCTTGGGTCGACAGATAGGAACACTGAAGCTTTCTTT. Encoded protein: CASSHLLGSTDRNTEAFF.